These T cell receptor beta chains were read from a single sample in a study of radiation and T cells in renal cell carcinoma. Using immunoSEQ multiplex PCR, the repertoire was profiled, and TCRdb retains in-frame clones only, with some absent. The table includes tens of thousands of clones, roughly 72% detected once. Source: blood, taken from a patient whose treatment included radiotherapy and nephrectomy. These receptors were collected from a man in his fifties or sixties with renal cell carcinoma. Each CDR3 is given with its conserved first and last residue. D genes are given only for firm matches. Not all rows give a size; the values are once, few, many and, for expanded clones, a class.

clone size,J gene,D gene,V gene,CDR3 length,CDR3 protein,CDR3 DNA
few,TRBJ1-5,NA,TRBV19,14,CASSGRHSNQPQHF,TGTGCCAGTAGTGGGAGACATAGCAATCAGCCCCAGCATTTT
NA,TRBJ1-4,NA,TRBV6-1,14,CASRFVGLEEKLFF,TGTGCCAGCAGGTTCGTGGGGTTGGAGGAAAAACTGTTTTTT
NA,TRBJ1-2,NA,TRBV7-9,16,CASSLAVPGGAYGYTF,TGTGCCAGCAGCTTAGCGGTTCCCGGGGGAGCATATGGCTACACCTTC
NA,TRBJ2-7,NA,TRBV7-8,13,CASSLELSYEQYF,TGTGCCAGCAGCTTAGAACTGTCCTACGAGCAGTACTTC
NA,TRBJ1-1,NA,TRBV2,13,CASSEGDTFFAFF,TGTGCCAGCAGTGAAGGGGACACCTTCTTCGCTTTCTTT
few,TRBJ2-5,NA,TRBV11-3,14,CASSGLAFGGTQYF,TGTGCCAGCAGCGGGCTAGCCTTCGGGGGGACCCAGTACTTC
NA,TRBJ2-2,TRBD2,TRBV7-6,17,CASSLTSGGPNTGELFF,TGTGCCAGCAGCCTTACTAGCGGGGGGCCGAACACCGGGGAGCTGTTTTTT
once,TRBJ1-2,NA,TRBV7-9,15,CASSSRTEANYGYTF,TGTGCCAGCAGCTCTCGGACAGAAGCTAACTATGGCTACACCTTC
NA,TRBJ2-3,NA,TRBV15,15,CATSRDVGRTDTQYF,TGTGCCACCAGCAGAGATGTTGGCAGAACAGATACGCAGTATTTT
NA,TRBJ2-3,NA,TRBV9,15,CASSSSPGVSDTQYF,TGTGCCAGCAGCTCCTCCCCGGGAGTATCCGATACGCAGTATTTT
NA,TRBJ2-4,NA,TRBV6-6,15,CASSSSDLAKNIQYF,TGTGCCAGCAGTTCCTCGGATCTAGCCAAAAACATTCAGTACTTC
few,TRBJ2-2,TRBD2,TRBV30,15,CAWRLAGAWTGELFF,TGTGCCTGGCGCCTAGCGGGAGCGTGGACCGGGGAGCTGTTTTTT
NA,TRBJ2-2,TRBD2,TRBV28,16,CASSSPLAANTGELFF,TGTGCCAGCAGTTCCCCACTAGCGGCGAACACCGGGGAGCTGTTTTTT
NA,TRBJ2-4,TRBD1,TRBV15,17,CATSRRRGQLAKNIQYF,TGTGCCACCAGCAGGCGCAGGGGACAGCTAGCCAAAAACATTCAGTACTTC
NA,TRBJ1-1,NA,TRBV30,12,CARSKGDTEAFF,TGTGCCCGAAGCAAGGGGGACACTGAAGCTTTCTTT
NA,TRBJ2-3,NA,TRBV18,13,CASSPADYRTQYF,TGTGCCAGCTCACCCGCCGACTATAGAACGCAGTATTTT
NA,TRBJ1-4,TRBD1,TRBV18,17,CASSRAGTGGSFGKLFF,TGTGCCAGCTCTCGCGCCGGGACAGGGGGATCATTTGGAAAACTGTTTTTT
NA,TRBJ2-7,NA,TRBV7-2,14,CASSLAVLSYEQYF,TGTGCCAGCAGCTTAGCCGTTTTGTCCTACGAGCAGTACTTC
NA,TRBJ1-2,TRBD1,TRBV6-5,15,CASRTGTASDYGYTF,TGTGCCAGCAGGACCGGGACAGCTTCAGACTATGGCTACACCTTC
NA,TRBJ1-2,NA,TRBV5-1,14,CASSQPQGVDGYTF,TGCGCCAGCAGCCAACCACAGGGAGTAGATGGCTACACCTTC
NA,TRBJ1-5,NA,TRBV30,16,CAWSVRRGRGNQPQHF,TGTGCCTGGAGTGTACGTCGGGGTAGGGGCAATCAGCCCCAGCATTTT
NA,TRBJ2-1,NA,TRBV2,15,CASNQDTQFGNEQFF,TGTGCCAGCAACCAAGACACCCAGTTTGGCAATGAGCAGTTCTTC
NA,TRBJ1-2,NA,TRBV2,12,CASSGQGYGYTF,TGTGCCAGCAGTGGGCAGGGCTATGGCTACACCTTC
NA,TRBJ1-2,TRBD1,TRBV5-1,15,CASSFEGAPDYGYTF,TGCGCCAGCAGCTTCGAGGGGGCGCCGGACTATGGCTACACCTTC
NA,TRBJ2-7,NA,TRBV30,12,CASLGLAYEQYF,TGTGCCTCATTGGGTTTAGCCTACGAGCAGTACTTC
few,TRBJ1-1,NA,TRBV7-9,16,CASSFQAGLGNTEAFF,TGTGCCAGCAGCTTTCAAGCGGGCTTAGGTAACACTGAAGCTTTCTTT
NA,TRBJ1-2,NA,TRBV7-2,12,CASSFQSRGYTF,TGTGCCAGCAGCTTTCAGTCGCGTGGCTACACCTTC
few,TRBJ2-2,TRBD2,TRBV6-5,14,CASGSGVLGGELFF,TGTGCCAGCGGAAGCGGGGTCTTAGGAGGGGAGCTGTTTTTT
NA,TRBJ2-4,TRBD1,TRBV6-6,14,CASSYSQGDNIQYF,TGTGCCAGCAGTTACTCCCAGGGGGATAACATTCAGTACTTC
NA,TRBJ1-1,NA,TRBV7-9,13,CASSFLENTEAFF,TGTGCCAGCAGCTTTCTGGAGAACACTGAAGCTTTCTTT
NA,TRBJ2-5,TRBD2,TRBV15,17,CATSRDRLAGAQETQYF,TGTGCCACCAGCAGAGATAGGCTAGCGGGAGCTCAAGAGACCCAGTACTTC
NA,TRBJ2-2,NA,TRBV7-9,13,CASSRVNTGELFF,TGTGCCAGCAGCCGAGTGAACACCGGGGAGCTGTTTTTT
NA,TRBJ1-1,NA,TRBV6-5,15,CASSYSATMNTEAFF,TGTGCCAGCAGTTACTCGGCAACAATGAACACTGAAGCTTTCTTT
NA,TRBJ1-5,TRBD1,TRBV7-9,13,CASSSGQGMPQHF,TGTGCCAGCAGCTCAGGACAGGGGATGCCCCAGCATTTT
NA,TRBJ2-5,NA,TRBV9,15,CASSVDAGLMETQYF,TGTGCCAGCAGCGTAGACGCGGGCCTGATGGAGACCCAGTACTTC
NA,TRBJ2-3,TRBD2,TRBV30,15,CAWSRTSGRADTQYF,TGTGCCTGGAGTCGGACTAGCGGGAGGGCCGACACGCAGTATTTT
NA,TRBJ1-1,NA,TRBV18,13,CASSRKGDTEAFF,TGTGCCAGCTCACGGAAGGGAGACACTGAAGCTTTCTTT
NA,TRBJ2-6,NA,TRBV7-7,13,CASSFSQDDVLTF,TGTGCCAGCAGCTTTTCACAGGACGACGTCCTGACTTTC
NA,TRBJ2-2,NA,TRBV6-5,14,CASSYRPYTGELFF,TGTGCCAGCAGTTATCGGCCTTACACCGGGGAGCTGTTTTTT
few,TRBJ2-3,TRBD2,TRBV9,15,CASSVTSGITDTQYF,TGTGCCAGCAGCGTGACTAGCGGGATCACAGATACGCAGTATTTT
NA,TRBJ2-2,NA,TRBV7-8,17,CASSSLSGTGNTGELFF,TGTGCCAGCAGCTCTCTTTCCGGGACGGGGAACACCGGGGAGCTGTTTTTT
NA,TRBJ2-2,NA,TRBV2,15,CASLPGEAGTGELFF,TGTGCCAGCCTCCCTGGGGAGGCCGGGACCGGGGAGCTGTTTTTT
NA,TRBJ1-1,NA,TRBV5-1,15,CASSLAFSQGTEAFF,TGCGCCAGCAGCTTGGCCTTCTCCCAGGGGACTGAAGCTTTCTTT
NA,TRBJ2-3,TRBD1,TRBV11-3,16,CASSLGQGAGTDTQYF,TGTGCCAGCAGCTTGGGACAGGGGGCGGGCACAGATACGCAGTATTTT
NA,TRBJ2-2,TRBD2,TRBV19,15,CASSTGGRVTGELFF,TGTGCCAGTAGTACTGGCGGGAGGGTCACCGGGGAGCTGTTTTTT
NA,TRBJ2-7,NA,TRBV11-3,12,CASSLNAYEQYF,TGTGCCAGCAGCTTGAATGCCTACGAGCAGTACTTC
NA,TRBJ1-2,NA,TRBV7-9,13,CASSLAGGERHTF,TGTGCCAGCAGCTTAGCGGGCGGGGAAAGACACACCTTC
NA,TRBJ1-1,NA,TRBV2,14,CASTRGNMNTEAFF,TGTGCCAGCACGCGGGGAAACATGAACACTGAAGCTTTCTTT
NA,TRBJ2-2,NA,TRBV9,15,CASSQDGRNTGELFF,TGTGCCAGCAGCCAGGACGGTAGAAACACCGGGGAGCTGTTTTTT
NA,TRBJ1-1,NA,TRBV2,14,CASSVSTQNTEAFF,TGTGCCAGCAGCGTATCGACACAGAACACTGAAGCTTTCTTT
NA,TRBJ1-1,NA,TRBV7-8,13,CASSLLGPGQAFF,TGTGCCAGCAGCTTATTGGGTCCGGGACAAGCTTTCTTT
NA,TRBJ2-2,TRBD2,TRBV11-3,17,CASSPITGIREAGELFF,TGTGCCAGCAGTCCCATTACCGGGATCCGGGAGGCCGGGGAGCTGTTTTTT
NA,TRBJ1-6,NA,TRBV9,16,CASSVATHSYNSPLHF,TGTGCCAGCAGCGTAGCGACACACAGTTATAATTCACCCCTCCACTTT
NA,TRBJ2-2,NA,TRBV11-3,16,CASSFQGGAGTGELFF,TGTGCCAGCAGCTTTCAGGGGGGAGCTGGCACCGGGGAGCTGTTTTTT
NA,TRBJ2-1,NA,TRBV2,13,CASSIQPHNEQFF,TGTGCCAGCAGTATACAGCCCCACAATGAGCAGTTCTTC
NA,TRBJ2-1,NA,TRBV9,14,CASSVGKLNNEQFF,TGTGCCAGCAGCGTAGGAAAACTTAACAATGAGCAGTTCTTC
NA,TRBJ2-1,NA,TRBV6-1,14,CASSGGGMDYEQFF,TGTGCCAGCAGTGGGGGCGGGATGGACTATGAGCAGTTCTTC
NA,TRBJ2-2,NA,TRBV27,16,CASSPQTGPNTGELFF,TGTGCCAGCAGTCCCCAGACAGGACCAAACACCGGGGAGCTGTTTTTT
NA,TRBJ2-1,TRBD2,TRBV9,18,CASSVSGAQTTTYNEQFF,TGTGCCAGCAGCGTAAGCGGGGCCCAGACAACTACCTACAATGAGCAGTTCTTC
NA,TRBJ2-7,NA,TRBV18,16,CASSESLGTPLYEQYF,TGTGCCAGCTCAGAGAGTTTGGGGACTCCTCTCTACGAGCAGTACTTC